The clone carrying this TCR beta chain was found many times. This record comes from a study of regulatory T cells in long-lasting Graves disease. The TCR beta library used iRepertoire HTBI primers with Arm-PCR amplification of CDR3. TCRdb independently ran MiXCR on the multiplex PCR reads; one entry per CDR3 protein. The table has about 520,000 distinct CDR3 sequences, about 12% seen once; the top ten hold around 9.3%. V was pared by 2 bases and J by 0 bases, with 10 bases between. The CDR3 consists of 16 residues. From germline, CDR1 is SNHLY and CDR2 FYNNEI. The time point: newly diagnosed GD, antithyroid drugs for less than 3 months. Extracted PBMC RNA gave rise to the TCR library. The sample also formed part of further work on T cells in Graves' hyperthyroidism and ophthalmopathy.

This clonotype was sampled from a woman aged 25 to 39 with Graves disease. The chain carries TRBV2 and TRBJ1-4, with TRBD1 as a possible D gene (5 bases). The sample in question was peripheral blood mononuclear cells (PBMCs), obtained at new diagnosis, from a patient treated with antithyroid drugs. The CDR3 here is CASSENQGTTNEKLFF. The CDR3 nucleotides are TGTGCCAGCAGTGAAAATCAGGGTACAACTAATGAAAAACTGTTTTTT. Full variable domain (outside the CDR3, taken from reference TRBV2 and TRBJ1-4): EPEVTQTPSHQVTQMGQEVILRCVPISNHLYFYWYRQILGQKVEFLVSFYNNEISEKSEIFDDQFSVERPDGSNFTLKIRSTKLEDSAMYFCASSENQGTTNEKLFFGSGTQLSVL.